This TCR beta chain came from a study of blood T cell repertoires in COVID-19. The overall study: The study drew acute and convalescent COVID-19 samples from the United States, Italy and Spain. Nucleic acid was either cDNA or gDNA, and it came from T cells, B-cell-depleted T cells, or PBMCs.

V was clipped by 5 bases and J by 3 bases, with 11 bases between them. Germline assignment: CDR1 SEHNR and CDR2 FQNEAQ (reference sequence). This CDR3 is built from 14 residues. Repertoires were generated with immunoSEQ multiplex PCR, while TCRdb's copy carries only in-frame clones and drops some. The sample consists of tens of thousands of clones, more than 75% of them appearing once. The sequencing sample was made of peripheral blood. The chain uses TRBV7-9 and TRBJ1-5, with D unclear. This receptor was taken from an elderly woman with active COVID-19. CDR3 amino acids: CASSDLGTNQPQHF. The CDR3 nucleotides read TGTGCCAGCAGCGATCTCGGTACCAATCAGCCCCAGCATTTT.